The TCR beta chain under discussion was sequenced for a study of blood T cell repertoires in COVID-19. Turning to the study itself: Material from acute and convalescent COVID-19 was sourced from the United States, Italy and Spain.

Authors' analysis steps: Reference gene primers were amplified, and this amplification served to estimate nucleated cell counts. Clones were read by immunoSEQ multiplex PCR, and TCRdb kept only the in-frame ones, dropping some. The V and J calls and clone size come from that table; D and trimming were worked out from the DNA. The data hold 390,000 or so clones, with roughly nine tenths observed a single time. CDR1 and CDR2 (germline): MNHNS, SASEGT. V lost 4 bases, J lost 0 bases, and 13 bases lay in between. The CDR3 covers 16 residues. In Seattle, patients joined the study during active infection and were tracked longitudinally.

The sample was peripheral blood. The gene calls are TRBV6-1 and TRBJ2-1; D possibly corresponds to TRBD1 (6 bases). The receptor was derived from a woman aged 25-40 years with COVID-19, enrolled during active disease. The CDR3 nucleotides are TGTGCCAGCAGTGGAGACAGGTCCTCCTCCTACAATGAGCAGTTCTTC. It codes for CASSGDRSSSYNEQFF.